This T cell receptor (beta chain) came from a study of CD8+ T cells in alopecia areata. For the study at large: Those patients who were treated received oral tofacitinib, which was given at 5 to 10 mg twice daily for moderate-to-severe alopecia areata. Percentage of affected scalp area was the basis on which treated patients' severity was scored. The study's findings and limits: In blood and scalp, many expanded lesional clones persisted during tofacitinib. Greater clonality was observed in lesional scalp samples, especially alopecia totalis/universalis, versus normal scalp.

As to this clone: Its antigen is still unknown.

TCR sequencing used cDNA made by reverse transcription of extracted RNA. Assay used: immunoSEQ multiplex PCR; TCRdb lists only in-frame clones, some missing. The sample yields about 140,000 clones, around 86% seen once. The treatment is: oral pan-JAK inhibitor, 5-10 mg twice daily. CDR1 and CDR2 (germline): SGHVS, FQNEAQ. Trimming pared 4 bases from V and 3 bases from J, leaving 13 bases between. The CDR3 runs 14 residues. The V gene is TRBV7-8, the J gene TRBJ2-7, with D unclear. The clonotype comes from a human donor with alopecia areata. Sequencing was performed on CD8+ T cells sorted from blood, taken at week 4, from a patient treated with tofacitinib. The CDR3 loop reads CASSSTKTLYEQYF. CDR3 DNA: TGTGCCAGCAGCTCGACCAAAACTCTCTACGAGCAGTACTTC. The full variable domain, completed using reference TRBV7-8 and TRBJ2-7, is GAGVSQSPRYKVAKRGQDVALRCDPISGHVSLFWYQQALGQGPEFLTYFQNEAQLDKSGLPSDRFFAERPEGSVSTLKIQRTQQEDSAVYLCASSSTKTLYEQYFGPGTRLTVT.